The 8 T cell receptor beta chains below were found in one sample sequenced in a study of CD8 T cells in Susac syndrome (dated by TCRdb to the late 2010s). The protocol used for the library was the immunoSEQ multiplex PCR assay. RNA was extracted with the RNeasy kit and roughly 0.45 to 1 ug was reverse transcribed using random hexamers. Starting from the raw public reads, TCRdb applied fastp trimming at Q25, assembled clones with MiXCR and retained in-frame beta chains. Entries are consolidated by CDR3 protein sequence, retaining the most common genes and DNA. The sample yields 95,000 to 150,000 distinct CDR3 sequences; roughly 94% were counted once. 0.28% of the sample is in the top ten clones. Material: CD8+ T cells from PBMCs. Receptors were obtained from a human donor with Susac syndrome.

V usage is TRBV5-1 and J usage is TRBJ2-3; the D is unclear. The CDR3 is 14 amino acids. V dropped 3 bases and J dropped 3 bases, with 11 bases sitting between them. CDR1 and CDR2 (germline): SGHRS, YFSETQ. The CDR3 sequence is CASSSESGTDTQYF. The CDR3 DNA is TGCGCCAGCAGCTCCGAGTCCGGGACAGATACGCAGTATTTT.

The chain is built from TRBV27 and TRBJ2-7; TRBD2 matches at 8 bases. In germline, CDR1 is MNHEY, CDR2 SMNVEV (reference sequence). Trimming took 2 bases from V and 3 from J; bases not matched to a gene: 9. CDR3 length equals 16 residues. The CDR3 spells CASSLSEGTRSYEQYF. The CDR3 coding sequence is TGTGCCAGCAGTTTAAGTGAGGGGACTAGGAGCTACGAGCAGTACTTC.

In DNA form, the CDR3 reads TGCAGTGCTAGAGATTGGGGACAGGGCAAAGAGACCCAGTACTTC. Protein: CSARDWGQGKETQYF. V and J are TRBV20-1 and TRBJ2-5; TRBD1 matches at 9 bases. In germline, CDR1 is DFQATT, CDR2 SNEGSKA (reference sequence). The J segment lost 3 bases and the V segment lost 0 bases, leaving 5 bases of the junction unmatched. CDR3 length: 15 residues.

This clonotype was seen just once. For the CDR3, the DNA is TGTGCCAGCAGCTCACAGGGTTACAATGAGCAGTTCTTC. This translates into CASSSQGYNEQFF. The chain joins TRBV5-4 to TRBJ2-1; a weak D match, TRBD1 (6 bases). CDR3 size: 13 residues. V lost 3 bases to trimming and J lost 4 bases, with 8 bases between them. Germline V gene sequence: CDR1 SGHNT, CDR2 YYREEE (reference sequence).

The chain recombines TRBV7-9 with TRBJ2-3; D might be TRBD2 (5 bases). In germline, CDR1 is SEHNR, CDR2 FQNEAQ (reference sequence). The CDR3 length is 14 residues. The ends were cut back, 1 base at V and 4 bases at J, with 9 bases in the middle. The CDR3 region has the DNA TGTGCCAGCAGCTTAGGCGTCGGGGCAGATACGCAGTATTTT. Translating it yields CASSLGVGADTQYF.

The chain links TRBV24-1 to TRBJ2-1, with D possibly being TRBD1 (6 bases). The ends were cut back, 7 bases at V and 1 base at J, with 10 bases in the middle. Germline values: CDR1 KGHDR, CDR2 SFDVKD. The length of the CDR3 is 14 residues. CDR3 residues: CATRDSVSYNEQFF. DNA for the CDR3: TGTGCCACCAGGGACAGCGTTTCCTACAATGAGCAGTTCTTC.

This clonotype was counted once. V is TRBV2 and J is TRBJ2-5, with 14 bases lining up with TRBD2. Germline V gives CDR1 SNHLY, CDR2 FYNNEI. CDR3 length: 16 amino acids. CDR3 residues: CAVLGTSGGRRETQYF. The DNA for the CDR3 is TGTGCGGTGCTGGGGACTAGCGGGGGACGTCGAGAGACCCAGTACTTC.

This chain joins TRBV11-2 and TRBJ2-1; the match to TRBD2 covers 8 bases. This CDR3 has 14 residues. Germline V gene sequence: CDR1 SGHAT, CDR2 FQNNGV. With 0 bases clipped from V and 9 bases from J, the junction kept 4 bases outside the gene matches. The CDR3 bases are TGTGCCAGCAGCTTAGACCTTCGGGGGGGTGAGCAGTTCTTC. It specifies CASSLDLRGGEQFF.